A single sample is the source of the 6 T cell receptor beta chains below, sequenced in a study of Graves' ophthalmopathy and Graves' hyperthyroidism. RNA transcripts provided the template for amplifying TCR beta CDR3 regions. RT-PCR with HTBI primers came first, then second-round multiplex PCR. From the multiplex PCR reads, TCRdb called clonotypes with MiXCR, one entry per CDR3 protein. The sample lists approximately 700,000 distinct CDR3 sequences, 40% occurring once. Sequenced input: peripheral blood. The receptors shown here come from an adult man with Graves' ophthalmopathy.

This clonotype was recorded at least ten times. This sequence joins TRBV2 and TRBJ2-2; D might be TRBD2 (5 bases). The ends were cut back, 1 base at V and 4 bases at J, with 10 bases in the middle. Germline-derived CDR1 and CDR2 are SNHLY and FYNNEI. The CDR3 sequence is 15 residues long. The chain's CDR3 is CASSEGGGGTGELFF. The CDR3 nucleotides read TGTGCCAGCAGTGAAGGCGGCGGAGGCACCGGGGAGCTGTTTTTT.

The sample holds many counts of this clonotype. In DNA, the CDR3 is TGTGCCAGCAACAGGGGACTGGGCGAGCAGTACTTC. It translates to CASNRGLGEQYF. The rearrangement uses TRBV2 and TRBJ2-7; tentative D call: TRBD1 (7 bases). Trimming took 7 bases from V and 6 from J, leaving 13 bases between them. This CDR3 region has 12 residues. CDR1 SNHLY and CDR2 FYNNEI come from the germline V gene.

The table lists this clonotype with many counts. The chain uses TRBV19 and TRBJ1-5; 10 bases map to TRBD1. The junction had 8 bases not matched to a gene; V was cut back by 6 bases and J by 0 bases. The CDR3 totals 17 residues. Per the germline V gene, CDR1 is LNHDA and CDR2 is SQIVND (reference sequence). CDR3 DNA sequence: TGTGCCAGTAGCCGGGGGACAGGGGCTTATAGCAATCAGCCCCAGCATTTT. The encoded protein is CASSRGTGAYSNQPQHF.

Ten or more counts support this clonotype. CDR3 sequence reads: CASRLTGGNTEAFF. CDR3 DNA: TGTGCCAGCAGGTTAACAGGGGGGAACACTGAAGCTTTCTTT. The chain employs TRBV7-6 and TRBJ1-1; 8 bases line up with TRBD1. J was trimmed by 1 base and V by 6 bases; bases with no gene match: 4. CDR3 size: 14 residues. Germline CDR1 reads SGHVS; CDR2 reads FNYEAQ.

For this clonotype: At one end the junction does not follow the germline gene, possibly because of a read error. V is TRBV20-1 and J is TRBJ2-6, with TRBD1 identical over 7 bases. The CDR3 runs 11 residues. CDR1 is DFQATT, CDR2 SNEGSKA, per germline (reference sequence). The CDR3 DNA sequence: TGCAGTGCCGCGACAGGGCGCACTGAAGCTTTC. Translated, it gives CSAATGRTEAF.

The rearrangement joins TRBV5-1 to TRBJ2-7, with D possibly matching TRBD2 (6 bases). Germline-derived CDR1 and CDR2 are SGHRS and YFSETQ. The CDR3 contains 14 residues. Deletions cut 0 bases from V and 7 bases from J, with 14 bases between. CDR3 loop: CASSLVASVAEQYV. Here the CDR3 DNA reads TGCGCCAGCAGCTTGGTGGCTAGCGTTGCTGAGCAGTACGTC.